The text below deals with one T cell receptor (beta chain). Its antigen is still unknown. The CDR3 sequence is 15 residues long. V dropped 4 bases and J dropped 3; count of bases not matched to a gene: 3. Germline V lookup: CDR1 MGHRA, CDR2 YSYEKL. The data belong to a study of regulatory T cells in long-lasting Graves disease. Study as a whole: New Graves' disease cases had less than 3 months of antithyroid drugs.

The TCR beta library used iRepertoire HTBI primers with Arm-PCR amplification of CDR3. TCRdb recomputed calls from the multiplex PCR reads with MiXCR, one row per CDR3 protein. The sample has some 220,000 distinct CDR3 sequences; about 19% are singletons. General study results and limits: Exclusively peripheral blood, rather than thyroid tissue, was studied.

Time point specified: newly diagnosed GD, antithyroid drugs for less than 3 months. The TCR library was made from RNA that had been extracted from PBMCs in TRIzol. The data were also submitted as part of a second study, on T cells in Graves' hyperthyroidism and ophthalmopathy. This second report adds: For the diagnoses, clinical symptoms, serum thyroxine and TRAb, thyroid ultrasound and orbital computed tomography were used.

Material: peripheral blood mononuclear cells (PBMCs), obtained at new diagnosis, from a patient treated with antithyroid drugs. This receptor was taken from a woman in her twenties or thirties with Graves disease. This chain connects TRBV4-1 to TRBJ2-3, with 11 bases aligning to TRBD1. CDR3 nucleotide sequence: TGCGCCAGCAGCCGAGGGGACAGGGGGACAGATACGCAGTATTTT. Amino acids: CASSRGDRGTDTQYF.